These T cell receptor beta chains were read from a single sample in a study of identical twins. TCRdb fed the 5' RACE reads into MiXCR, producing one record per CDR3 protein. The table has 420,000 or so distinct CDR3 sequences, less than 20% seen once. Sequenced input: naive T cells sorted from blood. The source of these receptors is a man aged 45 to 65 in good health. The CDR3 runs from the conserved cysteine through the conserved F or W. A D gene is named only where the DNA matches it firmly. Clone size is shown for a subset of rows, as once, few, many or a class of expanded clone.

V	size	J	D	DNA	CDR3
TRBV7-8	-	TRBJ2-1	-	TGTGCCAGCAGAGATCGTGGGGGGGGGCCTCAGAAGTCCTACAATGAGCAGTTCTTC	CASRDRGGGPQKSYNEQFF
TRBV20-1	-	TRBJ2-1	TRBD2	TGCAGTGCTAGAGGCCCCGGGGGGAGCCTGAATGAGCAGTTCTTC	CSARGPGGSLNEQFF
TRBV7-8	-	TRBJ2-1	TRBD2	TGTGCCAGCAGAGCGGGGGTTAACAATGAGCAGTTCTTC	CASRAGVNNEQFF
TRBV7-2	many	TRBJ2-2	-	TGTGCCAGCAGCTTTCGAGAGGCCGGGGAGCTGTTTTTT	CASSFREAGELFF
TRBV7-8	-	TRBJ2-3	TRBD2	TGTGCCTCCGCCAGCGGGATTTTGACAGATACGCAGTATTTT	CASASGILTDTQYF
TRBV10-2	few	TRBJ2-1	-	TGCGCCAGCGTGCAGGGAATGGCCAACAATGAGCAGTTCTTC	CASVQGMANNEQFF
TRBV12-3/TRBV12-4	many	TRBJ1-3	-	TGTGCCAGCAGTCTCCATGGGCTGTCCTCTGGAAACACCATATATTTT	CASSLHGLSSGNTIYF
TRBV4-3	-	TRBJ2-7	-	TGCGCCAGCAGCCAAGGGACTCGAAAATCCTACGAGCAGTACTTC	CASSQGTRKSYEQYF
TRBV7-2	many	TRBJ2-7	TRBD2	TGTGCCAGCAGGCGTTCTAGCGGGAGGGACGAGCAGTACTTC	CASRRSSGRDEQYF
TRBV29-1	few	TRBJ2-7	-	TGCAGCGTTGTGATTGTCCAGGACAGCGAGCAGTACTTC	CSVVIVQDSEQYF
TRBV15	-	TRBJ1-2	-	TGTGCCACCAGCAGTTGGACGTCCCCTAAGTTGGATGGCTACACCTTC	CATSSWTSPKLDGYTF
TRBV6-4	few	TRBJ2-1	-	TGTGCCAGCAGTGCCAGGGGCGGGAGCCCCTACAATGAGCAGTTCTTC	CASSARGGSPYNEQFF
TRBV29-1	many	TRBJ2-5	-	TGCAGCGTCCCTGGCGAGACCCAGTACTTC	CSVPGETQYF
TRBV13	-	TRBJ2-1	-	TGTGCCAGCAGACCCAATGGAGGCTCCTACAATGAGCAGTTCTTC	CASRPNGGSYNEQFF
TRBV28	few	TRBJ1-5	-	TGTGCCAGCAGTCCCAGGGCGAGCAATCAGCCCCAGCATTTT	CASSPRASNQPQHF
TRBV5-6	few	TRBJ2-5	-	TGTGCCAGCAGCCCCGCGCTCCAAGAGACCCAGTACTTC	CASSPALQETQYF
TRBV9	-	TRBJ2-1	TRBD2	TGTGCCAGCAGCGTTGGGGGAGCGGGGGATGAGCAGTTCTTC	CASSVGGAGDEQFF
TRBV12-3/TRBV12-4	few	TRBJ1-4	-	TGTGCCAGCAGTTTAAGGTTTAATGAAAAACTGTTTTTT	CASSLRFNEKLFF
TRBV6-2/TRBV6-3	once	TRBJ2-1	-	TGTGCCAGCTACCCCGGGGGATCCTACAATGAGCAGTTCTTC	CASYPGGSYNEQFF
TRBV10-3	many	TRBJ2-7	-	TGTGCCATCAGTGGACAGGACTACGAGCAGTACTTC	CAISGQDYEQYF
TRBV19	few	TRBJ2-7	-	TGTGCCAGTAGTATATCCATCTCCTACGAGCAGTACTTC	CASSISISYEQYF
TRBV30	many	TRBJ2-7	TRBD1	TGTGCCTGGAGTTATTACAGGGGCTACGAGCAGTACTTC	CAWSYYRGYEQYF
TRBV7-9	many	TRBJ2-3	-	TGTGCCAGCAGCTTAGGGGCTGGGGCAGATACGCAGTATTTT	CASSLGAGADTQYF
TRBV7-6	-	TRBJ2-1	TRBD1	TGTGCCAGCAGCCCAAATTCCGGGACAGGGTCAATTGAGTTCTTC	CASSPNSGTGSIEFF
TRBV7-9	-	TRBJ2-5	-	TGTGCCAGCAGCCTCTTATCGACAGGCCGGGAGACCCAGTACTTC	CASSLLSTGRETQYF
TRBV4-3	-	TRBJ1-5	-	TGCGCCAGCAGCCAAGATCGCAGGGTTAGGCAGCCCCAGCATTTT	CASSQDRRVRQPQHF
TRBV20-1	many	TRBJ2-3	-	TGCAGTGCCATGGACTCACGCGTTTTGTATTTT	CSAMDSRVLYF
TRBV28	-	TRBJ2-1	-	TGTGCCAGCAGACCATGGGAGATTAACAATGAGCAGTTCTTC	CASRPWEINNEQFF
TRBV5-1	-	TRBJ1-4	-	TGCGCCAGCAGCCCATGGACAAATACGGAAAAACTGTTTTTT	CASSPWTNTEKLFF
TRBV25-1	many	TRBJ2-1	TRBD2	TGTGCCAGCAGAGACTCTGGCGGGAGATACAATGAGCAGTTCTTC	CASRDSGGRYNEQFF
TRBV5-1	many	TRBJ2-3	-	TGCGCCAGCAGGCCGGGATGGGCAGATACGCAGTATTTT	CASRPGWADTQYF
TRBV5-1	-	TRBJ2-3	-	TGCGCCACCTCCACCTCTAGCGATACGCAGTATTTT	CATSTSSDTQYF
TRBV4-1	-	TRBJ1-4	-	TGCGCCAGCAGCCGCGGACGGCCGGAAAAACTGTTTTTT	CASSRGRPEKLFF
TRBV27	many	TRBJ2-3	TRBD1	TGTGCCAGCAGTCTTCGGGACAGGGCCGCAGATACGCAGTATTTT	CASSLRDRAADTQYF
TRBV12-3/TRBV12-4	many	TRBJ1-5	-	TGTGCCAGCAGTTTAGGAACAGGAAATCAGCCCCAGCATTTT	CASSLGTGNQPQHF
TRBV5-1	few	TRBJ2-5	-	TGCGCCAGCAGCTTGGGGGCCAGGGGCCACCAAGAGACCCAGTACTTC	CASSLGARGHQETQYF
TRBV11-1	many	TRBJ2-1	TRBD2	TGTGCCAGCAGCTTAAGGGCTAGCGGGATCGGTGAGCAGTTCTTC	CASSLRASGIGEQFF
TRBV6-2/TRBV6-3	-	TRBJ2-7	TRBD2	TGTGCCAGCAGTTCAAAGACTAGCTTCTCCTACGAGCAGTACTTC	CASSSKTSFSYEQYF
TRBV4-3	-	TRBJ2-3	TRBD1	TGCGCCAGCAGCCAAGCTCAGGGACAGGATCCGCAGTATTTT	CASSQAQGQDPQYF
TRBV3-1	many	TRBJ2-3	TRBD2	TGTGCCAGCAGCCCATCGCACTCTAGCGGGAGGGCAGATACGCAGTATTTT	CASSPSHSSGRADTQYF